This TCR beta chain is from a study of T cell changes during pregnancy in multiple sclerosis. The protocol was immunoSEQ multiplex PCR, while the TCRdb copy is restricted to in-frame clones and leaves out a portion. This table holds some 77,000 clones, roughly 91% found once. The junction had 8 bases not matched to a gene; V was cut back by 5 bases and J by 7 bases. The CDR3 length is 16 residues. Per germline, CDR1 KGHSH and CDR2 LQKENI. V and J are TRBV18 and TRBJ1-4; 12 nucleotides line up with TRBD1. The TCR comes from a female donor in good health, enrolled as a control in a pregnancy study. The sequences come from peripheral blood, collected after pregnancy. The CDR3 protein is CASSLSGTGGFEKLFF. The CDR3, as DNA: TGTGCCAGCTCATTATCCGGGACAGGGGGCTTTGAAAAACTGTTTTTT.